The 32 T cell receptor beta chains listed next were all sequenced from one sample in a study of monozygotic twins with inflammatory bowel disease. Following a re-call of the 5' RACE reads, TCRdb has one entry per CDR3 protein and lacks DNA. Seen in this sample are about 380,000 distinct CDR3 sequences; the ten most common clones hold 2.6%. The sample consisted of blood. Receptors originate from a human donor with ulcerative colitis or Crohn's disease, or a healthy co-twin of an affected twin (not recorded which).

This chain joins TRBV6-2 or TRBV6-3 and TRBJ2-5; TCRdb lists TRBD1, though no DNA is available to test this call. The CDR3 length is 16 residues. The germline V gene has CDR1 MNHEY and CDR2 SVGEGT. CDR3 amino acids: CASRSAGTAFQETQYF.

This chain's CDR3 is CASSRRPGTVDYGYTF. The rearrangement links TRBV11-2 to TRBJ1-2; TCRdb proposes TRBD1, but this gene call is untestable without DNA. Germline V gene lookup returns CDR1 SGHAT and CDR2 FQNNGV. This CDR3 comprises 16 residues.

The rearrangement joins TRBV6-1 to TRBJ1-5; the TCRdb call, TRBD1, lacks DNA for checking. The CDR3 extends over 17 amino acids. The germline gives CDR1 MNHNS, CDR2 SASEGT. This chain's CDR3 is CASSSRDRRYSNQPQHF.

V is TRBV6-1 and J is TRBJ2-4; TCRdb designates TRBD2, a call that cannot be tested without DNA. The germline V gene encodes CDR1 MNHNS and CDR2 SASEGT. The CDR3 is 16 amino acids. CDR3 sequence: CASRAREGLAKNIQYF.

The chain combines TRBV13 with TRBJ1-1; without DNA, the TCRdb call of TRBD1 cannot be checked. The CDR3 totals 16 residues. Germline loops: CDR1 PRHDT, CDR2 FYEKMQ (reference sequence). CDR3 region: CASIVARGRAATEAFF.

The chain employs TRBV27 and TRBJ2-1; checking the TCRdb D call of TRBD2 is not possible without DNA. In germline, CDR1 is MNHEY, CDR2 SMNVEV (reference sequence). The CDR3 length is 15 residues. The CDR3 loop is CASSFRLVSYNEQFF.

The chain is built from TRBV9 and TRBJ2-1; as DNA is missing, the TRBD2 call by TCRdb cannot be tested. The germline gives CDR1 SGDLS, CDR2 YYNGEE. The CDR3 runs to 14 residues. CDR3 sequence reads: CASSVGSGFNEQFF.

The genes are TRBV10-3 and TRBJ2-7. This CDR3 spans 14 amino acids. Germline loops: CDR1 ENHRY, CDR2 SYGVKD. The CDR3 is CAISESGELNEQYF.

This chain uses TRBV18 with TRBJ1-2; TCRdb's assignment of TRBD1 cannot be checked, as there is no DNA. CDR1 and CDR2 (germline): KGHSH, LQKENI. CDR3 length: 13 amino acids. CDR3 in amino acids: CASSPGGRNGYTF.

The CDR3 sequence: CSASRGPQGTQYF. The chain uses TRBV20-1 and TRBJ2-3; TCRdb reports TRBD1, a call that lacks DNA to check it against. Germline assignment: CDR1 DFQATT and CDR2 SNEGSKA (reference sequence). CDR3 length: 13 amino acids.

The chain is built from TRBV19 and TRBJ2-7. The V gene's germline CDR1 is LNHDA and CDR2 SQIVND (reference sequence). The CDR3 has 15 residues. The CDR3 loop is CASSIVGESMYEQYF.

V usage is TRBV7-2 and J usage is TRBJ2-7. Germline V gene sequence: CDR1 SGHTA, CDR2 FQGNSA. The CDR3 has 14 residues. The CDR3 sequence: CASSLVIPTYEQYF.

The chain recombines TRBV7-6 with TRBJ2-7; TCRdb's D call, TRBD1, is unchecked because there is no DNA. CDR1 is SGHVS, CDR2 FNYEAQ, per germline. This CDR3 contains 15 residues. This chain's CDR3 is CASSLGGTGVYEQYF.

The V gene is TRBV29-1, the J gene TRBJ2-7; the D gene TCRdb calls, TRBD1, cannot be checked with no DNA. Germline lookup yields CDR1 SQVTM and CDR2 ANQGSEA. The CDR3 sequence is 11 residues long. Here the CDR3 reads CSVDGQASQYF.

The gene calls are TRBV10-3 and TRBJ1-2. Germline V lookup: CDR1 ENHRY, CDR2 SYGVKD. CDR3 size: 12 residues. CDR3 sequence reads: CAISEGNYGYTF.

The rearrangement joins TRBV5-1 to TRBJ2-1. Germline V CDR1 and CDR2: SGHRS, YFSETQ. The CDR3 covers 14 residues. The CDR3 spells CASSLGGRNNEQFF. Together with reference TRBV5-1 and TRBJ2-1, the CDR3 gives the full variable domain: KAGVTQTPRYLIKTRGQQVTLSCSPISGHRSVSWYQQTPGQGLQFLFEYFSETQRNKGNFPGRFSGRQFSNSRSEMNVSTLELGDSALYLCASSLGGRNNEQFFGPGTRLTVL.

This CDR3 is CASSQDVGGLSNTGELFF. The rearrangement uses TRBV4-3 and TRBJ2-2; without DNA, the TCRdb call of TRBD1 cannot be checked. This CDR3 contains 18 residues. The germline gives CDR1 LGHNA, CDR2 YSLEER.

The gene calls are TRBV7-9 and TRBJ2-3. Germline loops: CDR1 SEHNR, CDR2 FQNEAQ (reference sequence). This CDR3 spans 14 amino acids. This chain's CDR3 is CASTTLSSTDTQYF.

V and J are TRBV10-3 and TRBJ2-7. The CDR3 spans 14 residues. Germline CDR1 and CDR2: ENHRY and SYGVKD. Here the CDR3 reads CAISELARSYEQYF.

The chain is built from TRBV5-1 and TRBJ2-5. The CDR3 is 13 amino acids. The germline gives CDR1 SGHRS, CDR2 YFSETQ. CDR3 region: CASTIGFQETQYF.

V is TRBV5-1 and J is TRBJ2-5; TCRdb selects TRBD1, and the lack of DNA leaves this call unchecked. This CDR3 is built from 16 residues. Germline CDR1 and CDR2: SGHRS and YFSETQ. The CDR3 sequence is CASSLEQGVHKETQYF.

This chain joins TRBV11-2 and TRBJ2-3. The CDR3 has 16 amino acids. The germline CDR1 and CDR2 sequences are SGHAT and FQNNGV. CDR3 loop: CASSFRRATSTDTQYF.

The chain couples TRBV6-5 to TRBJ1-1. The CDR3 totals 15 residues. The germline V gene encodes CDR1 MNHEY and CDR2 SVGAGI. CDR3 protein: CASSFWTNGDTEAFF.

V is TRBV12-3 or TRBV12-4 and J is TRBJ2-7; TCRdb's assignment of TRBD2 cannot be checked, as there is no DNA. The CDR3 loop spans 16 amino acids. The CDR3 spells CASSLRRGGGPYEQYF.

CDR3 loop: CASSQALAGLGSEQFF. The V and J genes are TRBV4-3 and TRBJ2-1; TCRdb's assignment of TRBD2 cannot be checked, as there is no DNA. CDR3 size: 16 residues. CDR1 and CDR2 (germline): LGHNA, YSLEER.

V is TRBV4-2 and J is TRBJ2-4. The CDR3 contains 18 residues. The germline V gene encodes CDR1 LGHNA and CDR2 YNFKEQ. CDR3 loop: CASSQDFSAGGAKNIQYF.

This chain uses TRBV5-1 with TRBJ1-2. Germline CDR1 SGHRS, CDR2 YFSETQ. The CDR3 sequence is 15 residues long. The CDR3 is CASSMDRALNYGYTF.

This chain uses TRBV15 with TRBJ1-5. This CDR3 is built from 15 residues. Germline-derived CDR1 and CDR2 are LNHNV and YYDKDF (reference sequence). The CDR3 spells CATSGGRRGNQPQHF.

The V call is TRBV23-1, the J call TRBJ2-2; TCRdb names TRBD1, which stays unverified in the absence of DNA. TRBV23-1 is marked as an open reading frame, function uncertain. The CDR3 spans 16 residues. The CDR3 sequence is CASSPRDGEKNGELFF.

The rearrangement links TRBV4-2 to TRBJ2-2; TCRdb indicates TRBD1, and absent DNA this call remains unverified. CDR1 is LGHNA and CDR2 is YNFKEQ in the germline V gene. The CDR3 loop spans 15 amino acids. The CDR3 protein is CASSQRGQTTGELFF.

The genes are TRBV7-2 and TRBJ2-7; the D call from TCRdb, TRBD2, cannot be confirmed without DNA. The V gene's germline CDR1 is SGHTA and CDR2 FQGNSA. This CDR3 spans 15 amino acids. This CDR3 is CASSSAVEVSYEQYF.

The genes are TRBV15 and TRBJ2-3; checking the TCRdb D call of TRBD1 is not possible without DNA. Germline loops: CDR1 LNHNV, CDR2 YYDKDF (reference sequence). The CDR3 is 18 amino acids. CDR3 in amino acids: CATSRGPGQFPYPDTQYF.